Below are 7 T cell receptor beta chains sequenced from a single sample in a study of cytotoxic CD8 clonotypes in ibrutinib-treated CLL. Data came from immunoSEQ multiplex PCR; TCRdb stores just in-frame clones and leaves some out. The data hold about 130,000 clones, with approximately 81% observed a single time. The specimen comprised PBMCs, sampled after 24 months of ibrutinib treatment. The receptor source for this set is a human donor with chronic lymphocytic leukemia.

The gene calls are TRBV6-6 and TRBJ2-1, with 8 positions matching TRBD1. CDR1 is MNHNY and CDR2 is SVGAGI in the germline V gene (reference sequence). The trim removed 6 bases at V and 6 bases at J, leaving 7 bases unmatched. The CDR3 spans 14 residues. This chain's CDR3 is CASSRGQGLNEQFF. Here the CDR3 DNA reads TGTGCCAGCAGCAGGGGGCAGGGACTCAATGAGCAGTTCTTC.

The gene calls are TRBV6-5 and TRBJ1-5; tentatively, D is TRBD1 (5 bases). V lost 2 bases to trimming and J lost 0 bases, with 8 bases between them. Germline loops: CDR1 MNHEY, CDR2 SVGAGI. This CDR3 is 15 amino acids long. The CDR3 nucleotides are TGTGCCAGCAGTTACGGGGCAGTTAGCAATCAGCCCCAGCATTTT. Translated: CASSYGAVSNQPQHF.

V is TRBV6-1 and J is TRBJ1-2; 11 bases fit TRBD1. J was trimmed by 2 bases and V by 4 bases; bases with no gene match: 9. Germline V gene sequence: CDR1 MNHNS, CDR2 SASEGT. The CDR3 consists of 17 residues. CDR3: CASSARTGGSTNYGYTF. The CDR3 nucleotides are TGTGCCAGCAGTGCCAGGACAGGGGGCTCCACCAACTATGGCTACACCTTC.

V is TRBV2 and J is TRBJ1-2; D unresolved. The CDR3 extends over 13 amino acids. Germline V CDR1 and CDR2: SNHLY, FYNNEI. V lost 6 bases, J lost 8 bases, and 16 bases lay in between. In DNA, the CDR3 is TGTGCCAGCAGCTCCGGGCCGGGGAGAGGCTACACCTTC. This encodes CASSSGPGRGYTF.

The chain employs TRBV15 and TRBJ2-3, with 9 bases identical to TRBD1. There are 18 residues in the CDR3. CDR1 and CDR2 from the germline V gene are LNHNV and YYDKDF (reference sequence). V lost 0 bases and J lost 3; bases outside the gene matches: 10. The CDR3 DNA follows: TGTGCCACCAGCAGAGATTCGATGTACAGGGGGCGAACAGATACGCAGTATTTT. It codes for CATSRDSMYRGRTDTQYF.

The CDR3, as DNA: TGTGCCAGCAGTTCACCTGATACGCAGTATTTT. This sequence encodes CASSSPDTQYF. The chain couples TRBV6-5 to TRBJ2-3; unclear D gene. The germline V and J ends were trimmed by 4 bases and 6 bases, with 5 bases remaining between them. The CDR3 totals 11 residues. CDR1 MNHEY and CDR2 SVGAGI come from the germline V gene.

This clone was observed a handful of times. J is TRBJ2-2 and V is TRBV5-4, with D uncertain. In germline, CDR1 is SGHNT, CDR2 YYREEE (reference sequence). The CDR3 totals 13 residues. V shed 7 bases and J shed 3 bases, with 10 bases lying between them. The CDR3 nucleotides read TGTGCCAGCGCCCAAGGGTACACCGGGGAGCTGTTTTTT. Its protein product is CASAQGYTGELFF.